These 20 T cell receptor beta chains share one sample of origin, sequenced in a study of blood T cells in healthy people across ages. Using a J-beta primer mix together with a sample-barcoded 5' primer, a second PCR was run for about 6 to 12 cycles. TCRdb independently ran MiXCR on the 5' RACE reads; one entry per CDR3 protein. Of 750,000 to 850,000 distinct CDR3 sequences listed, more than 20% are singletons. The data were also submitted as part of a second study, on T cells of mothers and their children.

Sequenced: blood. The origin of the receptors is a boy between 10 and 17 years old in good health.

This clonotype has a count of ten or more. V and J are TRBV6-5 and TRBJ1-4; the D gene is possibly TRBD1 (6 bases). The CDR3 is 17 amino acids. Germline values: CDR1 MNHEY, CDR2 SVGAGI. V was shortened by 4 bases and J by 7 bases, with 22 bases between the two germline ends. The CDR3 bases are TGTGCCAGCAGTTCCCCCTTCTTGTGGGGGCGAGGTGAAAAACTGTTTTTT. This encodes CASSSPFLWGRGEKLFF.

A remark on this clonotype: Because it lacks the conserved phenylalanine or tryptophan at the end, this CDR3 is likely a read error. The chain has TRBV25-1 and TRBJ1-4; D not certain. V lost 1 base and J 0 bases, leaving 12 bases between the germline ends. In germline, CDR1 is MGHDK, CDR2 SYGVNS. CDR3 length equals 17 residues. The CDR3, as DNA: TGTGCCAGCAGTGAATCGGTCAGCCAACCAACTAATGAAAAACTGTTTTCT. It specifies CASSESVSQPTNEKLFS.

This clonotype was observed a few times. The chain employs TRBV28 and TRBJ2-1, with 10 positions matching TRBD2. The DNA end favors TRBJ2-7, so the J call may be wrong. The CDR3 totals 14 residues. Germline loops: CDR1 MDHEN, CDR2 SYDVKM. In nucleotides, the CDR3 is TGTGCCAGCAGCCGACTAGCGGGCATCTACGAGCAGTACTTC. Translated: CASSRLAGIYEQYF.

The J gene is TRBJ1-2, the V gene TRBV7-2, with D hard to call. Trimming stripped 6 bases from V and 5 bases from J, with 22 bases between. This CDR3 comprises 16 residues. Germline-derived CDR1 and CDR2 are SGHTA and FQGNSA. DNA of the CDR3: TGTGCCAGCAGAACCGACCCCGAGGGTATGGGGTATGGCTACACCTTC. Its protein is CASRTDPEGMGYGYTF.

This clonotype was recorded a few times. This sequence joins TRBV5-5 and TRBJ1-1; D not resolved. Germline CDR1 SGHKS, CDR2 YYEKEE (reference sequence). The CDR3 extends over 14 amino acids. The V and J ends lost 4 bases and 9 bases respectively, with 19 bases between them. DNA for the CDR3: TGTGCCAGCAGCACAACCGCGGGCCTACATAAAGCTTTCTTT. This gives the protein CASSTTAGLHKAFF.

The CDR3 sequence is CASGLVLDRGLNEQFF. In DNA, the CDR3 is TGTGCTAGTGGTTTGGTCTTGGACAGGGGCTTGAATGAGCAGTTCTTC. The rearrangement uses TRBV12-5 and TRBJ2-1; the match to TRBD1 covers 9 bases. The CDR3 is made up of 16 amino acids. The V and J ends lost 0 bases and 7 bases, in that order; junction bases with no gene match: 7. The germline V gene has CDR1 LGHNT and CDR2 FRNRAP.

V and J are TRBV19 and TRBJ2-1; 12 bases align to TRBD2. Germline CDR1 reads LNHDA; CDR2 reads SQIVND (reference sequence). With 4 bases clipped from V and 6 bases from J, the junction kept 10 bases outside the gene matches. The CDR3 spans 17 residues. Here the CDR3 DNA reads TGTGCCAGTAGTAAGGCTAGCGGGGGGGCCCTTGGCAATGAGCAGTTCTTC. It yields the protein CASSKASGGALGNEQFF.

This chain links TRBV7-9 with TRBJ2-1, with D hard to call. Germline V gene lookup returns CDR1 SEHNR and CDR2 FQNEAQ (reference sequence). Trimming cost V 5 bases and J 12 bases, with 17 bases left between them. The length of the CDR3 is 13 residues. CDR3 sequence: CASSPRYENSQFF. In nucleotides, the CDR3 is TGTGCCAGCAGCCCTAGGTATGAGAATTCGCAGTTCTTC.

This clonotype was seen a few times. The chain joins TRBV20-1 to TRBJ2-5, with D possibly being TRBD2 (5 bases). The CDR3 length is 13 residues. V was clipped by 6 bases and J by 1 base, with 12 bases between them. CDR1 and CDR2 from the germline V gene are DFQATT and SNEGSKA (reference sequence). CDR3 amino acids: CSALTTIQETQYF. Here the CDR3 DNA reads TGCAGTGCCTTAACGACTATCCAAGAGACCCAGTACTTC.

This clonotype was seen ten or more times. CDR3 nucleotide sequence: TGTGCCAGCAGTGAAGGGACGGGAAGGACTGAAGCTTTCTTT. This translates into CASSEGTGRTEAFF. The rearrangement links TRBV12-3 or TRBV12-4 to TRBJ1-1; a weak D match, TRBD1 (5 bases). V lost 5 bases, J lost 5 bases, and 15 bases lay in between. The CDR3 contains 14 residues.

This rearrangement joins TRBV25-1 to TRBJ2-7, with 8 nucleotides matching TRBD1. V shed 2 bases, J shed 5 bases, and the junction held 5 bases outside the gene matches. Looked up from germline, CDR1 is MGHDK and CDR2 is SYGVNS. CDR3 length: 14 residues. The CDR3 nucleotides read TGTGCCAGCAGTGAACGGACAGGGACGAACGAGCAGTACTTC. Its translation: CASSERTGTNEQYF.

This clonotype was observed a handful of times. The CDR3 here is CASSLGVDPEQFF. The CDR3 bases are TGTGCCAGCAGCCTCGGGGTGGACCCGGAGCAGTTCTTC. The chain carries TRBV5-4 and TRBJ2-1; D possibly corresponds to TRBD2 (5 bases). V gave up 4 bases and J gave up 10 bases, with 15 bases separating them. Germline CDR1 is SGHNT and CDR2 is YYREEE (reference sequence). CDR3 length: 13 residues.

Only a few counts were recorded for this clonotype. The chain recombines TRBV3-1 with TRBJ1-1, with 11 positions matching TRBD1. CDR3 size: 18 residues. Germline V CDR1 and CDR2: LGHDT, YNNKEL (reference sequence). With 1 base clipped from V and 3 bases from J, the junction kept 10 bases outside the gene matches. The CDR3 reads CASSQGWGTGGRHTEAFF. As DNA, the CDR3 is TGTGCCAGCAGCCAAGGATGGGGGACAGGGGGTAGACACACTGAAGCTTTCTTT.

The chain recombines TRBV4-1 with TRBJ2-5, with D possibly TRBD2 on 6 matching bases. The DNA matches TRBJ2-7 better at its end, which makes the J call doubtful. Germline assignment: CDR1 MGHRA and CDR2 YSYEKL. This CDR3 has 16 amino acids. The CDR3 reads CASSQSPGLRTYEQYF. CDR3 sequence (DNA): TGCGCCAGCAGCCAAAGCCCGGGACTCCGTACCTACGAGCAGTACTTC.

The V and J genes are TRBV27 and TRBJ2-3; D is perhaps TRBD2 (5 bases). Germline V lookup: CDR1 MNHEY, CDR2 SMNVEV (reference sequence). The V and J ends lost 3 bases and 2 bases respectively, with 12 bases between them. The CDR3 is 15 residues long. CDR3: CASSFMSGVTDTQYF. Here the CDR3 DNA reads TGTGCCAGCAGTTTTATGAGCGGAGTCACAGATACGCAGTATTTT.

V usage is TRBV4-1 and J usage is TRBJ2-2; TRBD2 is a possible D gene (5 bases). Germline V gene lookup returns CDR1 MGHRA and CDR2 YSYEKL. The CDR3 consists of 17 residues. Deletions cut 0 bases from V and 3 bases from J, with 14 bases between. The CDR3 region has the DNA TGCGCCAGCAGCCAAGAAGGTTCTCGGGGTGACACCGGGGAGCTGTTTTTT. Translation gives CASSQEGSRGDTGELFF.

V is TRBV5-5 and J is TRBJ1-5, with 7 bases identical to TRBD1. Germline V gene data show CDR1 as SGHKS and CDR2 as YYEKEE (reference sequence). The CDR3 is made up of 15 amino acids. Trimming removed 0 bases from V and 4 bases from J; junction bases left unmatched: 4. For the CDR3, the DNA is TGTGCCAGCAGCTTGGGGGAACAGGGGAATCAGCCCCAGCATTTT. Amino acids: CASSLGEQGNQPQHF.

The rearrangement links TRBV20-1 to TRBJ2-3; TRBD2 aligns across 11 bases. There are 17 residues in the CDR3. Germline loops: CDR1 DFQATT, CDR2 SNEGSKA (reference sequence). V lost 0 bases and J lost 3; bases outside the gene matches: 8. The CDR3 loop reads CSARDVSSGGHTDTQYF. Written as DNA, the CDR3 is TGCAGTGCTAGAGATGTTTCTAGCGGGGGGCATACAGATACGCAGTATTTT.

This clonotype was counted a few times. The CDR3 reads CASSLWGGREQYF. The CDR3 coding sequence is TGTGCCAGCAGTTTATGGGGGGGGCGGGAGCAGTACTTC. The chain has TRBV12-3 or TRBV12-4 and TRBJ2-7, with a possible D match to TRBD2 (7 bases). The germline V and J ends were trimmed by 2 bases and 7 bases, with 12 bases remaining between them. This CDR3 has 13 amino acids.

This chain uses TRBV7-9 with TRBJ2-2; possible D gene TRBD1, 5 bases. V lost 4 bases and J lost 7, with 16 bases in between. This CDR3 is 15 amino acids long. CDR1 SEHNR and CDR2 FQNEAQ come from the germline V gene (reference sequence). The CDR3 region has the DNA TGTGCCAGCAGCTCACCCCTAGGACAAGTCGGGGAGCTGTTTTTT. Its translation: CASSSPLGQVGELFF.